A single sample gave rise to the 14 T cell receptor beta chains below, sequenced in a study of spatial heterogeneity in lung cancer. Time point specified: sample taken at primary tumor resection. No antigen has been identified for these receptors. Study-wide results and limits: Intratumoral expanded alpha and beta TCR counts were found to track tumor mutation counts.

Using its own MiXCR run on the 5' RACE reads, TCRdb lists one record per CDR3 protein. The sample lists tens of thousands of distinct CDR3 sequences, roughly 6.7% occurring once. Sequenced material: lung tumor tissue, taken at surgery. These receptors all stem from a male donor with early-stage non-small cell lung cancer.

The gene calls are TRBV10-3 and TRBJ2-2, with TRBD1 matching 8 bases. There are 14 residues in the CDR3. J was trimmed by 4 bases and V by 4 bases; bases with no gene match: 2. Germline loops: CDR1 ENHRY, CDR2 SYGVKD. CDR3 sequence reads: CAISVGTGTGELFF. The DNA of the CDR3 is TGTGCCATCAGTGTCGGGACAGGCACCGGGGAGCTGTTTTTT.

The table lists this clonotype with many counts. The V gene is TRBV6-6, the J gene TRBJ2-7; 9 positions match TRBD2. Germline assignment: CDR1 MNHNY and CDR2 SVGAGI (reference sequence). Trimming removed 5 bases from V and 3 bases from J; junction bases left unmatched: 2. The CDR3 loop spans 13 amino acids. The DNA for the CDR3 is TGTGCCAGCAGTAGCGGGGGGTTCTACGAGCAGTACTTC. Translation: CASSSGGFYEQYF.

This clonotype was found many times. This chain joins TRBV9 and TRBJ2-3; no firm D call. The germline V gene has CDR1 SGDLS and CDR2 YYNGEE. The ends were cut back, 0 bases at V and 5 bases at J, with 16 bases in the middle. The CDR3 extends over 16 amino acids. The CDR3 DNA is TGTGCCAGCAGCGTAGGCCCCCCCTCATGGGAAGATACGCAGTATTTT. Encoded protein: CASSVGPPSWEDTQYF.

V gene TRBV6-1 combines with J gene TRBJ1-3; no clear D gene. The CDR3 is 17 amino acids. In germline, CDR1 is MNHNS, CDR2 SASEGT. The germline V and J ends were trimmed by 0 bases and 4 bases, with 16 bases remaining between them. The CDR3 bases are TGTGCCAGCAGTGAAGCGACCTTCACAGTGGGGGGAAACACCATATATTTT. This sequence encodes CASSEATFTVGGNTIYF.

This clonotype was seen at least ten times. The chain couples TRBV20-1 to TRBJ2-3; TRBD2 aligns across 10 bases. The junction had 10 bases not matched to a gene; V was cut back by 4 bases and J by 0 bases. Germline CDR1 and CDR2: DFQATT and SNEGSKA (reference sequence). CDR3 length equals 17 residues. The CDR3 protein is CSAIRTSGSPSTDTQYF. CDR3 nucleotide sequence: TGCAGTGCTATCCGGACTAGCGGTTCCCCAAGCACAGATACGCAGTATTTT.

This chain joins TRBV10-3 and TRBJ1-2, with 7 bases identical to TRBD1. Losses at the gene ends were 0 bases for V and 8 bases for J; bases not matched to a gene: 3. Germline V gene sequence: CDR1 ENHRY, CDR2 SYGVKD. The length of the CDR3 is 13 residues. The CDR3 DNA reads as TGTGCCATCAGTGAGTCGACAGGGCTCGGCTACACCTTC. This sequence encodes CAISESTGLGYTF.

This clonotype was detected a few times. This chain connects TRBV7-2 to TRBJ2-7, with D perhaps matching TRBD2 (5 bases). Deletions cut 5 bases from V and 3 bases from J, with 17 bases between. This CDR3 comprises 15 residues. The V gene's germline CDR1 is SGHTA and CDR2 FQGNSA. This chain's CDR3 is CASSEDYSVVYEQYF. The DNA for the CDR3 is TGTGCCAGCAGCGAAGACTATTCCGTCGTCTACGAGCAGTACTTC.

There are many counts of this clonotype. The chain employs TRBV7-9 and TRBJ1-2, with D perhaps matching TRBD1 (5 bases). Trimming removed 1 base from V and 4 bases from J, with 13 bases in between. Germline V gene lookup returns CDR1 SEHNR and CDR2 FQNEAQ (reference sequence). The length of the CDR3 is 15 residues. This CDR3 reads CASSLDDSGPYGYTF. The CDR3 DNA is TGTGCCAGCAGCTTAGATGATTCGGGACCCTATGGCTACACCTTC. Full variable domain (outside the CDR3, taken from reference TRBV7-9 and TRBJ1-2): DTGVSQNPRHKITKRGQNVTFRCDPISEHNRLYWYRQTLGQGPEFLTYFQNEAQLEKSRLLSDRFSAERPKGSFSTLEIQRTEQGDSAMYLCASSLDDSGPYGYTFGSGTRLTVV.

This clonotype was observed a few times. V gene TRBV5-1 combines with J gene TRBJ2-5; D unresolved. The CDR3 covers 13 residues. Deletions cut 4 bases from V and 5 bases from J, with 12 bases between. Germline V CDR1 and CDR2: SGHRS, YFSETQ. CDR3 nucleotides: TGCGCCAGCAGCCCCCGTGTCAGGGAGACCCAGTACTTC. It encodes CASSPRVRETQYF.

Ten or more counts support this clonotype. The V and J genes are TRBV4-1 and TRBJ1-2, with TRBD1 matching 8 bases. V gave up 4 bases and J gave up 8 bases; unmatched junction bases: 12. In germline, CDR1 is MGHRA, CDR2 YSYEKL. This CDR3 spans 15 amino acids. The CDR3 bases are TGCGCCAGCAGCCCGCGGACAGGGATGGGTTACGGCTACACCTTC. It translates to CASSPRTGMGYGYTF.

This clonotype was seen only a few times. V gene TRBV2 combines with J gene TRBJ2-1, with 9 bases matching TRBD1. The germline CDR1 and CDR2 sequences are SNHLY and FYNNEI. CDR3 length: 17 residues. The ends lost 6 bases at V and 9 bases at J; junction bases unmatched: 18. For the CDR3, the DNA is TGTGCCAGCAGCTACCCTGCCGGGACAGGGTCGAGCAGTGAGCAGTTCTTC. Translated, it gives CASSYPAGTGSSSEQFF.

The sample holds a few counts of this clonotype. The gene calls are TRBV20-1 and TRBJ2-3; the D gene is possibly TRBD1 (6 bases). From germline, CDR1 is DFQATT and CDR2 SNEGSKA (reference sequence). With 0 bases removed from V and 0 bases from J, the gap between germline ends came to 16 bases. The CDR3 consists of 17 residues. DNA of the CDR3: TGCAGTGCTAGAGATAAGGGGACATCCCCTAGCACAGATACGCAGTATTTT. Protein sequence: CSARDKGTSPSTDTQYF.

In its sample, this clonotype was seen many times. The chain carries TRBV19 and TRBJ1-6; D perhaps matches TRBD1 (5 bases). The germline V gene encodes CDR1 LNHDA and CDR2 SQIVND (reference sequence). The CDR3 runs 14 residues. V lost 10 bases, J lost 0 bases, and 10 bases lay in between. CDR3 amino acids: CATGESSYNSPLHF. The CDR3 nucleotides are TGTGCCACGGGGGAGAGCTCCTATAATTCACCCCTCCACTTT. Full variable domain (rest looked up from reference TRBV19 and TRBJ1-6): DGGITQSPKYLFRKEGQNVTLSCEQNLNHDAMYWYRQDPGQGLRLIYYSQIVNDFQKGDIAEGYSVSREKKESFPLTVTSAQKNPTAFYLCATGESSYNSPLHFGNGTRLTVT.

This clonotype was recorded many times. The J gene is TRBJ1-5, the V gene TRBV7-8; D remains unclear. With 2 bases removed from V and 4 bases from J, the gap between germline ends came to 3 bases. Germline V gene sequence: CDR1 SGHVS, CDR2 FQNEAQ. The CDR3 loop spans 12 amino acids. CDR3 amino acids: CASSLPNQPQHF. The CDR3 nucleotides read TGTGCCAGCAGCTTACCGAATCAGCCCCAGCATTTT.